This entry describes one T cell receptor beta chain. Per the germline V gene, CDR1 is MNHEY and CDR2 is SMNVEV (reference sequence). Trimming cost V 5 bases and J 8 bases; bases outside gene matches: 8. The CDR3 has 14 residues. The naive CD8 population came from CD45RO-negative cells selected for CCR7, without terminally differentiated effector memory CD45RA+ cells. Deep-level assay runs were performed. Profiling relied on immunoSEQ multiplex PCR, and the TCRdb table lists in-frame clones only, not all of them. The table has approximately 2,200,000 clones, around 93% seen once; the top ten hold 1.5% to 2%. The sample belongs to a study of shared clonotypes between healthy human individuals. Turning to the study itself: CD4 naive cells filled three plates per donor, CD4 memory three, CD8 naive two and CD8 memory one.

The sample taken for sequencing was naive CD8+ T cells from PBMCs. The sequence came from a man aged 18 to 30 in good health. Some clones in this sample may be carry-over from other donors' samples. The chain couples TRBV27 to TRBJ2-1, with 8 bases matching TRBD2. DNA for the CDR3: TGTGCCAGCAGTCCGACTAGCGTAGGCGATGAGCAGTTCTTC. This sequence encodes CASSPTSVGDEQFF.